The T cell receptor beta chain under discussion was sequenced for a study of human T cells and chemical hapten exposure. Study-wide findings and caveats: Expanded TCRs created a significantly greater count of big CDR3 similarity clusters than controls did.

Losses at the gene ends were 4 bases for V and 3 bases for J; bases not matched to a gene: 7. CDR1 LGHDT and CDR2 YNNKEL come from the germline V gene (reference sequence). CDR3 length: 15 residues. Time point described: patch test 2, 6 weeks after DPC sensitization. Treatment meaning: therapeutic diphenylcyclopropenone sensitization with weekly scalp DPC. This clonotype was counted between two and nine times. The antigen is undetermined. The library attached unique molecular identifiers to individual cDNA molecules. From the RACE reads, TCRdb called clonotypes with MiXCR, one entry per CDR3 protein. The table has 96,000 or so distinct CDR3 sequences, 7.5% to 10% seen once.

The material was whole blood, obtained in connection with sensitization to the hapten diphenylcyclopropenone (DPC). The sequence was collected from a middle-aged woman with alopecia areata. Some clones in this sample may be carry-over from other donors' samples. This chain joins TRBV3-1 and TRBJ1-2; 8 nucleotides agree with TRBD1. CDR3: CASSRLDRVDYGYTF. The CDR3 DNA reads as TGTGCCAGCAGCCGCTTGGACAGGGTGGACTATGGCTACACCTTC.